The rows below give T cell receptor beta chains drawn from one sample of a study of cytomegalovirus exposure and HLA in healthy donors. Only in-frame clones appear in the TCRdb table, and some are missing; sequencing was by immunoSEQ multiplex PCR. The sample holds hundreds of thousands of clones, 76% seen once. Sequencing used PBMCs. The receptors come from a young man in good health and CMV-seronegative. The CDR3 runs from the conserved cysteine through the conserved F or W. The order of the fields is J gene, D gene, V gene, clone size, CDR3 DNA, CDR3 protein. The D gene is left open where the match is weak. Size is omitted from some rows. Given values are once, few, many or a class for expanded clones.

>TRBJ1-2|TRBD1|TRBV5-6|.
TGTGCCAGCACCCATGATCAGGGGGCGAGATCTGGCTACACCTTC
CASTHDQGARSGYTF
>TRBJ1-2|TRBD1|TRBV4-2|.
TGTGCCAGCAGCCCACGAAAGTGGGACAGCAATGGCTACACCTTC
CASSPRKWDSNGYTF
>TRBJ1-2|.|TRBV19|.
TGTGCCAGTAGCAGGGGAGGGGACCTTGACTATGGCTACACCTTC
CASSRGGDLDYGYTF
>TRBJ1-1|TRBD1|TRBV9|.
TGTGCCAGCAGCCCCCGGACAGGGAACACTGAAGCTTTCTTT
CASSPRTGNTEAFF
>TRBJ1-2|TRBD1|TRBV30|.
TGTGCCTGGGGCCCGGGGGCCGGACAGGCCTATGGCTACACCTTC
CAWGPGAGQAYGYTF
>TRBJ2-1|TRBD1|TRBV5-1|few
TGCGCCAGCAGCACGACAGGGGCATATGAGCAGTTCTTC
CASSTTGAYEQFF
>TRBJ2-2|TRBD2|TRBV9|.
TGTGCCAGCAGCCGGTCGGGGGCTCGGTTAGCGGGAGCTGGCACCGGGGAGCTGTTTTTT
CASSRSGARLAGAGTGELFF
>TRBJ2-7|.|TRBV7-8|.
TGTGCCAGCAGCTTAGTCTATGGCGCTAGCGCTCCCTACGAGCAGTACTTC
CASSLVYGASAPYEQYF
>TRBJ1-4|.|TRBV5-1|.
TGCGCCAGCAGCTCAGGACAGACCGGGGTAGTGGCTAATGAAAAACTGTTTTTT
CASSSGQTGVVANEKLFF
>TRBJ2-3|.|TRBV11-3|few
TGTGCCAGCAGTCTGGAGGGGAGCACAGATACGCAGTATTTT
CASSLEGSTDTQYF
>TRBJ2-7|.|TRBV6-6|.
TGTGCCAGCAGTTACCCGGGGGACTCCTACGAGCAGTACTTC
CASSYPGDSYEQYF
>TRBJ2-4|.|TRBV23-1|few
TGCGCCAGCAGTCAACAGGGGACTAATCGTTCGGACAAAAACATTCAGTACTTC
CASSQQGTNRSDKNIQYF
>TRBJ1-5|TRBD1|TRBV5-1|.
TGCGCCAGCAGACCTACAGGGGGGAGCAATCAGCCCCAGCATTTT
CASRPTGGSNQPQHF
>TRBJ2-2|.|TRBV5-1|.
TGCGCCAGCAGCTTGCAGGACCTCAGGTGGGGGGTCGGCACCGGGGAGCTGTTTTTT
CASSLQDLRWGVGTGELFF
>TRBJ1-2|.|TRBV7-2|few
TGTGCCAGCAGCTCCTACATGGGCGGCTACACCTTC
CASSSYMGGYTF
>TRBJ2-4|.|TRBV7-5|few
TGTGCCAGAAGCCCAGCGCGGGAGTTGGAAAACATTCAGTACTTC
CARSPARELENIQYF
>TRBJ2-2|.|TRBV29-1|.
TGCAGCGGGGGTTTCGGTGGGGGCGAAAACACCGGGGAGCTGTTTTTT
CSGGFGGGENTGELFF
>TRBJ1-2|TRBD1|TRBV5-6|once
TGTGCCAGCAGCTGGACAGGGGCGAACTATGGCTACACCTTC
CASSWTGANYGYTF
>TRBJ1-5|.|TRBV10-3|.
TGTGCCATCAGTGAGAGTGAGGGGGGGCCTAGCAATCAGCCCCAGCATTTT
CAISESEGGPSNQPQHF
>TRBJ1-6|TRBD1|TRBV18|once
TGTGCCAGCTCAGCGACCGGGACAGTTAATAATTCACCCCTCCACTTT
CASSATGTVNNSPLHF
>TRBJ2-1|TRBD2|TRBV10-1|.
TGCGCCAGCAGTGGCGGGACTAGCGGGAGAACGGGGAATGAGCAGTTCTTC
CASSGGTSGRTGNEQFF
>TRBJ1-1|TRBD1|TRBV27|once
TGTGCCAGCAGTTCCGGACAGGGAGGCACTGAAGCTTTCTTT
CASSSGQGGTEAFF
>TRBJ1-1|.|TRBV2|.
TGTGCCAGCAGAGAAAGTCGGGCAAAAGGGGGGAACACTGAAGCTTTCTTT
CASRESRAKGGNTEAFF
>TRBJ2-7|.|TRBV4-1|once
TGCGCCAGCAGCCAAGGCCCAGGGCCCAGCTCCTACGAGCAGTACTTC
CASSQGPGPSSYEQYF
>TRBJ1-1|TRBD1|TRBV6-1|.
TGTGCCAGCAGGACCGGGACAGGCTTGAACACTGAAGCTTTCTTT
CASRTGTGLNTEAFF
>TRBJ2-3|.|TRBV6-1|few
TGTGCCAGCAGTGAGCTAGCTTCTCGCACAGATACGCAGTATTTT
CASSELASRTDTQYF
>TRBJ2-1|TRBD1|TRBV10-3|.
TGTGCCATCAGTGAGGGACAGGGAAGGGGCAATGAGCAGTTCTTC
CAISEGQGRGNEQFF
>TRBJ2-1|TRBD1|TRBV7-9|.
TGTGCCAGCAGCCCCCCGCCGGGACAGGGGGTCAATGAGCAGTTCTTC
CASSPPPGQGVNEQFF
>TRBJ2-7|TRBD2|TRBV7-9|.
TGTGCCAGCAGCCTAGCGGGACAGACCTACGAGCAGTACTTC
CASSLAGQTYEQYF
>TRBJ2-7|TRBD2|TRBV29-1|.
TGCAGCGTTGCTAAGCGGGAGGGAGGCTACGAGCAGTACTTC
CSVAKREGGYEQYF
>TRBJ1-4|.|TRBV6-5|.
TGTGCCAGCAGTTACCTCCAGGGCCCTTATGAAAAACTGTTTTTT
CASSYLQGPYEKLFF
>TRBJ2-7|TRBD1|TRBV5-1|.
TGCGCCAGCAGTAGGGACAGCAACACCTACGAGCAGTACTTC
CASSRDSNTYEQYF
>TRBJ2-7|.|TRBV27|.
TGTGCCAGCAGTTTATTAGGAGCCTACGAGCAGTACTTC
CASSLLGAYEQYF
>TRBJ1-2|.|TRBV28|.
TGTGCCAGCAGTTTCCAGGGTTTTACCTATGGCTACACCTTC
CASSFQGFTYGYTF
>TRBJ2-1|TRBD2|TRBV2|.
TGTGCCAGCACCCCCCAGTCTGGCGGGAGGGCCGTAGTGTTCTTC
CASTPQSGGRAVVFF
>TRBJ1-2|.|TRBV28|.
TGTGCCAGCAGTGCCGGGGTCTATGGCTACACCTTC
CASSAGVYGYTF